This T cell receptor (beta chain) was identified during a study of cytomegalovirus exposure and HLA in healthy donors. This CDR3 is built from 17 residues. J was trimmed by 1 base and V by 6 bases; bases with no gene match: 10. CDR1 is LNHDA, CDR2 SQIVND, per germline (reference sequence). PCR was performed using 60 Vbeta and 13 Jbeta primers. Per the study methods: A later analysis tallied approximately 78 million unique TCR beta chains, around 12 million of them shared. The table came from immunoSEQ multiplex PCR; TCRdb's copy has only in-frame clones and leaves some out. V, J and clone size reflect that table, while D and trimming were determined from the DNA. Altogether some 120,000 clones are present, roughly a tenth being singletons, with the ten largest covering 4.6%.

The origin of this receptor is a woman under 30 in good health and CMV-seropositive. Material: PBMCs. J is TRBJ1-5 and V is TRBV19; TRBD1 matches at 9 bases. The CDR3 region is CASRGPPGQGSNQPQHF. DNA for the CDR3: TGTGCCAGTAGAGGACCGCCGGGACAGGGAAGCAATCAGCCCCAGCATTTT.